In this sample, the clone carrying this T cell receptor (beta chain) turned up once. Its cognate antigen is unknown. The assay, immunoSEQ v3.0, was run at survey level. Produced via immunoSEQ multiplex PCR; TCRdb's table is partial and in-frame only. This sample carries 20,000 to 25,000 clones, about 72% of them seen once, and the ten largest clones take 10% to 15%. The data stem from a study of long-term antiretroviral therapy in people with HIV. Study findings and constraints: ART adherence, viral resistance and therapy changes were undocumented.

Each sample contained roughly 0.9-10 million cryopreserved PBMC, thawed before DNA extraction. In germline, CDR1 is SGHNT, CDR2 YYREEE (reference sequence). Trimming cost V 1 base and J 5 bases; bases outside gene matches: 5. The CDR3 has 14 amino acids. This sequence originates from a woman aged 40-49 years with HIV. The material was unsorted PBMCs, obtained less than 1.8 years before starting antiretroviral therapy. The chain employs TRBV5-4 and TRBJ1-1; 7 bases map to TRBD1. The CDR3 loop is CASSLPGGWTEAFF. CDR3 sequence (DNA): TGTGCCAGCAGCTTGCCAGGGGGATGGACTGAAGCTTTCTTT.